The 24 T cell receptor beta chains reported below all come from one sample, sequenced in a study of molecular identifiers for immune sequencing clone quantification. Via MiXCR, TCRdb re-called the PCR reads, giving one row per CDR3 protein. The sample yields about 320,000 distinct CDR3 sequences, about 21% seen once. Specimen: naive CD8+ T cells from blood, with Jurkat cell RNA spiked in. Subset reported: FACS-sorted CD8+CD4-CCR7+CD45RA+ naive T cells. The source of these receptors is a human donor in good health. Some libraries in this study had Jurkat cell RNA spiked in.

The DNA for the CDR3 is TGTGCCAGCAGTTATGGGAAGGCGAGACTTTCTTGGCCAAACACTGAAGCTTTCTTT. Amino acid sequence: CASSYGKARLSWPNTEAFF. This chain connects TRBV6-2 or TRBV6-3 to TRBJ1-1; D is uncertain. CDR3 size: 19 residues. V shed 3 bases and J shed 2 bases, with 25 bases lying between them. Germline V CDR1 and CDR2: MNHEY, SVGEGT.

Note on this clonotype: The DNA is left out, because the CDR3 cannot be placed on it with certainty; the CDR3 is given as TCRdb lists it. V gene TRBV7-9 combines with J gene TRBJ1-1. Germline V gives CDR1 SEHNR, CDR2 FQNEAQ (reference sequence). The CDR3 is made up of 14 amino acids, end residues included. CDR3 amino acids: CASSQKTVGTGAFF.

This clonotype was counted at least ten times. The chain recombines TRBV4-1 with TRBJ1-1; TRBD1 matches at 9 bases. The length of the CDR3 is 16 residues. Trimming took 4 bases from V and 4 from J; bases not matched to a gene: 10. Germline CDR1 reads MGHRA; CDR2 reads YSYEKL. The CDR3 DNA is TGCGCCAGCAGCCGCGGGACAGGGACTTTTGTCACTGAAGCTTTCTTT. Protein: CASSRGTGTFVTEAFF.

This clonotype occurred many times. The rearrangement uses TRBV28 and TRBJ2-7; tentative D call: TRBD1 (5 bases). Deletions cut 3 bases from V and 4 bases from J, with 13 bases between. The CDR3 sequence is 14 residues long. Germline V CDR1 and CDR2: MDHEN, SYDVKM. The CDR3 DNA sequence: TGTGCCAGCAGTTTGAGACAGATCCCATACGAGCAGTACTTC. Translating it yields CASSLRQIPYEQYF. Full variable domain (rest looked up from reference TRBV28 and TRBJ2-7): DVKVTQSSRYLVKRTGEKVFLECVQDMDHENMFWYRQDPGLGLRLIYFSYDVKMKEKGDIPEGYSVSREKKERFSLILESASTNQTSMYLCASSLRQIPYEQYFGPGTRLTVT.

The chain employs TRBV29-1 and TRBJ1-1; D is uncertain. The CDR3 covers 15 residues. Germline CDR1 reads SQVTM; CDR2 reads ANQGSEA. V was cut by 2 bases and J by 3 bases, with 16 bases left in between. The CDR3 region is CSVELRARRYTEAFF. CDR3 DNA sequence: TGCAGCGTTGAATTGAGGGCAAGAAGGTACACTGAAGCTTTCTTT.

This clonotype was seen at least ten times. The rearrangement links TRBV7-9 to TRBJ2-6, with D unresolved. Trimming took 5 bases from V and 2 from J, leaving 13 bases between them. This CDR3 is built from 16 residues. Germline V gives CDR1 SEHNR, CDR2 FQNEAQ (reference sequence). For the CDR3, the DNA is TGTGCCAGCAGCCCACCCCTGGGCCCTGGGGCCAACGTCCTGACTTTC. Translating it yields CASSPPLGPGANVLTF.

V gene TRBV20-1 combines with J gene TRBJ2-5; 7 nucleotides agree with TRBD1. CDR1 and CDR2 (germline): DFQATT, SNEGSKA (reference sequence). V was clipped by 3 bases and J by 2 bases; unmatched bases: 9. The CDR3 is made up of 15 amino acids. The DNA of the CDR3 is TGCAGTGCTAGTCTAGATTGGGACAGACAAGAGACCCAGTACTTC. It translates to CSASLDWDRQETQYF.

With regard to this clonotype: A clone one base away is much larger, so this may be a read error. This rearrangement joins TRBV13 to TRBJ2-3; D is possibly TRBD1 (6 bases). Germline loops: CDR1 PRHDT, CDR2 FYEKMQ (reference sequence). This CDR3 contains 16 residues. The CDR3 loop reads CVSSSRTDAGTDTQYF. The CDR3 region has the DNA TGTGTCAGCAGCTCCCGGACAGACGCGGGCACAGATACGCAGTATTTT.

In its sample, this clonotype was seen many times. The CDR3 spells CASPDRERMNTEAFF. The CDR3 region has the DNA TGCGCCAGCCCGGACAGGGAAAGGATGAACACTGAAGCTTTCTTT. This chain links TRBV10-2 with TRBJ1-1; 8 bases are a match to TRBD1. From germline, CDR1 is WSHSY and CDR2 SAAADI. V lost 8 bases to trimming and J lost 0 bases; unmatched junction nucleotides: 8. This CDR3 is built from 15 residues.

This clonotype was detected ten times or more. The chain is built from TRBV5-4 and TRBJ1-2; D is possibly TRBD1 (6 bases). Trimming took off 6 bases at V and 8 bases at J, with 26 bases between the two ends. This CDR3 has 16 amino acids. Germline CDR1 reads SGHNT; CDR2 reads YYREEE (reference sequence). In nucleotides, the CDR3 is TGTGCCAGCACACCGGGAAGGCTACAGGGAGTGGGCGGCTACACCTTC. Translation: CASTPGRLQGVGGYTF.

This clonotype was observed a few times. The rearrangement links TRBV12-3 or TRBV12-4 to TRBJ1-1; D not resolved. The V gene lost 1 base and the J gene lost 5 bases, with 8 bases spanning the gap. The CDR3 totals 13 residues. The CDR3 loop reads CASSLGIRTEAFF. CDR3 nucleotide sequence: TGTGCCAGCAGTTTAGGCATCAGGACTGAAGCTTTCTTT.

Note on this clonotype: Just one base apart from a much larger clone, this may be a read error. This rearrangement joins TRBV6-6 to TRBJ1-1; D not resolved. This CDR3 is built from 15 residues. CDR1 is MNHNY, CDR2 SVGAGI, per germline (reference sequence). The CDR3 sequence: CASSYRAGPNTKAFF. The CDR3 region has the DNA TGTGCCAGCAGTTACCGGGCCGGTCCGAACACTAAAGCTTTCTTT.

Points on this clonotype: With a much larger clone just one base away, this may be a read error. The chain couples TRBV5-1 to TRBJ2-2, with D perhaps matching TRBD2 (6 bases). The germline V gene has CDR1 SGHRS and CDR2 YFSETQ. The CDR3 length is 15 residues. In DNA form, the CDR3 reads TGCGCCAGCAACTTGGACATGGGGGGAACCGGGGAGCTGTTTTTT. Amino acid sequence: CASNLDMGGTGELFF.

This clonotype was detected many times. This chain uses TRBV5-4 with TRBJ2-1; TRBD2 is a possible D gene (5 bases). The CDR3 is 14 amino acids. V was pared by 4 bases and J by 6 bases, with 14 bases between. The germline CDR1 and CDR2 sequences are SGHNT and YYREEE (reference sequence). The CDR3 reads CASSLPTSPNEQFF. CDR3 bases: TGTGCCAGCAGCCTTCCTACTAGTCCCAATGAGCAGTTCTTC. Complete variable domain (other parts from reference TRBV5-4 and TRBJ2-1): ETGVTQSPTHLIKTRGQQVTLRCSSQSGHNTVSWYQQALGQGPQFIFQYYREEENGRGNFPPRFSGLQFPNYSSELNVNALELDDSALYLCASSLPTSPNEQFFGPGTRLTVL.

As concerns this clonotype: It may be a read error: a sequence one base away is much more abundant. This rearrangement joins TRBV20-1 to TRBJ2-2; 8 bases are shared with TRBD2. CDR3 length: 14 amino acids. Germline V CDR1 and CDR2: DFQATT, SNEGSKA (reference sequence). The CDR3 loop is CGAEREFNTGELFF. CDR3 bases: TGCGGTGCTGAGCGGGAGTTTAACACCGGGGAGCTGTTTTTT.

The sample holds a few counts of this clonotype. The chain links TRBV19 to TRBJ1-5; the D is unclear. From germline, CDR1 is LNHDA and CDR2 SQIVND (reference sequence). The CDR3 extends over 14 amino acids. Trimming left V 3 bases short and J 4 bases short, with 10 bases between. As DNA, the CDR3 is TGTGCCAGTAGTATGGATATATCAAATCAGCCCCAGCATTTT. Translation: CASSMDISNQPQHF. The full variable domain, rest sourced from reference TRBV19 and TRBJ1-5, is DGGITQSPKYLFRKEGQNVTLSCEQNLNHDAMYWYRQDPGQGLRLIYYSQIVNDFQKGDIAEGYSVSREKKESFPLTVTSAQKNPTAFYLCASSMDISNQPQHFGDGTRLSIL.

The sample holds many counts of this clonotype. This rearrangement joins TRBV7-9 to TRBJ2-1, with D possibly being TRBD1 or TRBD2 (5 bases each). The ends were cut back, 3 bases at V and 5 bases at J, with 14 bases in the middle. The germline gives CDR1 SEHNR, CDR2 FQNEAQ (reference sequence). The CDR3 is 15 residues long. DNA of the CDR3: TGTGCCAGCAGCTTTAAGGCCCGGGACCACAATGAGCAGTTCTTC. Translating gives CASSFKARDHNEQFF. Variable domain in full (rest from reference TRBV7-9 and TRBJ2-1): DTGVSQNPRHKITKRGQNVTFRCDPISEHNRLYWYRQTLGQGPEFLTYFQNEAQLEKSRLLSDRFSAERPKGSFSTLEIQRTEQGDSAMYLCASSFKARDHNEQFFGPGTRLTVL.

The table lists this clonotype with many counts. The chain recombines TRBV27 with TRBJ1-5, with D perhaps matching TRBD1 (5 bases). CDR1 and CDR2 (germline): MNHEY, SMNVEV (reference sequence). V was shortened by 3 bases and J by 5 bases, with 14 bases between the two germline ends. This CDR3 has 15 amino acids. The CDR3 region is CASSFGGGADQPQHF. CDR3 bases: TGTGCCAGCAGTTTCGGTGGGGGAGCCGATCAGCCCCAGCATTTT.

Many counts were recorded for this clonotype. The chain couples TRBV6-5 to TRBJ2-7; 10 bases align to TRBD1. V lost 0 bases, J lost 6 bases, and 5 bases stayed unmatched. The CDR3 loop spans 15 amino acids. Germline CDR1 is MNHEY and CDR2 is SVGAGI. The CDR3 DNA reads as TGTGCCAGCAGTTACTCAGGGGACAGGGGCTTCGAGCAGTACTTC. Amino acid sequence: CASSYSGDRGFEQYF.

Comments on this clonotype: At one boundary the junction diverges from the germline segment, which might be a read error. This chain links TRBV6-2 or TRBV6-3 with TRBJ1-1; a possible D gene is TRBD1 (6 bases). CDR3 length: 15 residues. Per germline, CDR1 MNHEY and CDR2 SVGEGT. This CDR3 reads CACSLMDSSPGGAFF. Written as DNA, the CDR3 is TGTGCCTGCAGTTTAATGGACAGTTCGCCGGGTGGAGCTTTCTTT.

This clonotype was recorded many times. The chain couples TRBV9 to TRBJ2-2; the match to TRBD2 covers 14 bases. Per germline, CDR1 SGDLS and CDR2 YYNGEE. The length of the CDR3 is 19 residues. V dropped 3 bases and J dropped 3; count of bases not matched to a gene: 10. CDR3: CASSARLAGGPAYTGELFF. As DNA, the CDR3 is TGTGCCAGCAGCGCTAGACTAGCGGGAGGGCCAGCGTACACCGGGGAGCTGTTTTTT.

A remark on this clonotype: A read error may be the cause here, since a much bigger clone is one base away. The chain uses TRBV7-6 and TRBJ2-3; weak D call: TRBD1 (5 bases). The germline CDR1 and CDR2 sequences are SGHVS and FNYEAQ. Trimming took off 5 bases at V and 4 bases at J, with 16 bases between the two ends. The CDR3 is 15 residues long. In DNA, the CDR3 is TGTGCCAGCAGCCCAGATCCAGGGTTTGCAGATACGCAGTATTTT. Protein product: CASSPDPGFADTQYF.

Of note for this clonotype: A far bigger clonotype differs at one base, so this is likely a read error. The chain joins TRBV12-3 or TRBV12-4 to TRBJ1-5, with D possibly TRBD1 on 5 matching bases. The CDR3 length is 14 residues. The CDR3 reads CASSLAGSNQPRHF. In DNA, the CDR3 is TGTGCCAGCAGTTTGGCAGGGTCCAATCAGCCCCGGCATTTT.

This clonotype was observed a handful of times. The V call is TRBV24-1, the J call TRBJ2-1; D uncertain. This CDR3 comprises 14 residues. In germline, CDR1 is KGHDR, CDR2 SFDVKD. V lost 4 bases and J lost 7, with 13 bases in between. The CDR3 spells CATSDSASRNEQFF. The CDR3 bases are TGTGCCACCAGTGACTCCGCCTCGCGGAATGAGCAGTTCTTC.